The sequence of this T cell receptor (beta chain) was determined in a study of monozygotic twins with inflammatory bowel disease. TCRdb re-analyzed the 5' RACE reads; it lists each CDR3 protein once, without DNA. The ten most abundant clones cover more than 0.95% of a sample with about 150,000 distinct CDR3 sequences. Comment on this clonotype: Its antigen remains unknown.

General study points: A distinction between different T cell subtypes was not possible.

This CDR3 is built from 14 residues. Germline loops: CDR1 SNHLY, CDR2 FYNNEI. Sequencing used blood. This chain joins TRBV2 and TRBJ1-4. The sequence derives from a human donor with ulcerative colitis or Crohn's disease, or a healthy co-twin of an affected twin (not recorded which). The CDR3 loop is CASSEGASLGRLFF.